This is a list of T cell receptor beta chains from one sample in a study of immune evolution from preneoplasia to lung adenocarcinoma. Method: immunoSEQ multiplex PCR; TCRdb's copy keeps in-frame clones and lacks some. Here the sample spans about 3,400 clones, over 70% being singletons. What was sequenced was FFPE lung adenocarcinoma in situ tissue. The receptors shown here come from a person between 55 and 80 years old with lung adenocarcinoma. Both conserved end residues are part of each CDR3. The order of the fields is D gene, CDR3 length, V gene, clone size, J gene, CDR3 protein, CDR3 DNA. D genes are given only for firm matches. The size entry is marked missing in some rows and otherwise reads once, few, many or a size class.

-	13	TRBV13	-	TRBJ2-5	CASSLVGKETQYF	TGTGCCAGCAGCTTAGTAGGAAAAGAGACCCAGTACTTC
TRBD1	15	TRBV6-1	-	TRBJ2-7	CASSEKLTGSGEQYF	TGTGCCAGCAGTGAAAAGTTGACAGGGAGTGGCGAGCAGTACTTC
-	15	TRBV9	-	TRBJ1-3	CASSVESSSGNTIYF	TGTGCCAGCAGCGTAGAGAGTTCCTCTGGAAACACCATATATTTT
TRBD1	15	TRBV9	few	TRBJ1-1	CASSVGGQINTEAFF	TGTGCCAGCAGCGTAGGGGGACAGATAAACACTGAAGCTTTCTTT
-	16	TRBV27	-	TRBJ2-6	CASRNGPNSGANVLTF	TGTGCCAGCAGGAACGGACCGAACTCTGGGGCCAACGTCCTGACTTTC
-	18	TRBV14	once	TRBJ1-3	CASSQAPQGTSSGNTIYF	TGTGCCAGCAGCCAAGCACCCCAGGGGACCAGCTCTGGAAACACCATATATTTT
TRBD1	14	TRBV7-2	once	TRBJ1-1	CASRRDRGSTEAFF	TGTGCCAGCAGACGGGACAGGGGGAGTACTGAAGCTTTCTTT
-	13	TRBV30	-	TRBJ2-2	CAWRQVVPGELFF	TGTGCCTGGAGGCAAGTAGTCCCCGGGGAGCTGTTTTTT
-	13	TRBV27	-	TRBJ1-2	CASSLGREGGYTF	TGTGCCAGCAGTTTAGGCAGGGAGGGTGGCTACACCTTC
-	14	TRBV28	-	TRBJ2-7	CASRTRQSAYEQYF	TGTGCCAGCAGGACTAGACAGTCGGCCTACGAGCAGTACTTC
TRBD1	14	TRBV5-6	-	TRBJ1-1	CASSLGQGYSEAFF	TGTGCCAGCAGCTTGGGACAGGGTTACAGTGAAGCTTTCTTT
TRBD1	16	TRBV5-4	-	TRBJ1-2	CASSLDQGVYSYGYTF	TGTGCCAGCAGCTTGGATCAGGGGGTCTATTCCTATGGCTACACCTTC
-	14	TRBV9	large	TRBJ2-3	CASSFRTDTDTQYF	TGTGCCAGCAGCTTCCGGACAGACACAGATACGCAGTATTTT
-	15	TRBV5-1	few	TRBJ1-2	CASSLFVEQDYGYTF	TGCGCCAGCAGCTTGTTCGTCGAGCAGGACTATGGCTACACCTTC
TRBD1	15	TRBV11-1	-	TRBJ1-1	CASSRTGQLNTEAFF	TGTGCCAGCAGCCGAACGGGACAGCTGAACACTGAAGCTTTCTTT
-	13	TRBV6-4	-	TRBJ1-2	CASSDGGSSGYTF	TGTGCCAGCAGTGATGGGGGGTCGAGTGGCTACACCTTC
TRBD1	17	TRBV18	-	TRBJ1-1	CASSPFSFGQGAAEAFF	TGTGCCAGCTCACCATTTTCCTTCGGACAGGGGGCTGCTGAAGCTTTCTTT
TRBD1	14	TRBV30	-	TRBJ2-2	CAWSVGTGSGELFF	TGTGCCTGGAGTGTGGGGACAGGCTCCGGGGAGCTGTTTTTT